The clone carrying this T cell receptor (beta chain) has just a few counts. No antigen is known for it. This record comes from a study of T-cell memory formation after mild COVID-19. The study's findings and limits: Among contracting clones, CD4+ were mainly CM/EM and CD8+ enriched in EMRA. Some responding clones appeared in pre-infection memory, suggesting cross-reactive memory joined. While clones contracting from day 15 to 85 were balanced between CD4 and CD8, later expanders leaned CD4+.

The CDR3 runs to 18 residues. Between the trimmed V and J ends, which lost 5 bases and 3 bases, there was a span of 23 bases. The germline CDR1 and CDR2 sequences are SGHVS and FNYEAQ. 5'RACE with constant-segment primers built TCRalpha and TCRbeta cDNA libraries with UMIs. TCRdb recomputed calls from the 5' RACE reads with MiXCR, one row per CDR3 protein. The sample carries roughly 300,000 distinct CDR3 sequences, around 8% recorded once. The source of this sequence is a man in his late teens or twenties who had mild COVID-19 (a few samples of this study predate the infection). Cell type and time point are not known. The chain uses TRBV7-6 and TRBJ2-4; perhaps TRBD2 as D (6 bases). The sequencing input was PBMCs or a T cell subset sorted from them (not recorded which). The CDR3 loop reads CASSPSPLAVLGKNIQYF. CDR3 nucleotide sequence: TGTGCCAGCAGCCCCAGCCCCTTAGCGGTCTTAGGCAAAAACATTCAGTACTTC.